At least ten counts were recorded for the clone carrying this T cell receptor beta chain. Its matching antigen is unknown. The record originates from a study of CD8 T cells in ankylosing spondylitis. Findings and limits, study-wide: Existing reports had already noted some motif variants in reactive arthritis synovial fluid and blood. For ankylosing spondylitis blood, a TCR beta motif of under ten highly homologous variants appeared characteristic. It was reported that disease-linked clones were significantly enriched in matched ankylosing spondylitis synovial fluid.

Libraries for TCR beta were made by quantitative 5'-RACE with molecular barcodes. MiXCR, run by TCRdb on the 5' RACE reads, gives a single entry per CDR3 protein. Here the sample spans about 210,000 distinct CDR3 sequences, approximately 7.3% being singletons. The germline gives CDR1 DFQATT, CDR2 SNEGSKA (reference sequence). The CDR3 loop spans 13 amino acids. The V and J ends lost 6 bases and 3 bases, in that order; junction bases with no gene match: 6. Sequencing was carried out using blood, either unsorted or a sorted T cell fraction (not recorded which). This TCR derives from a male donor with ankylosing spondylitis. The V and J genes are TRBV20-1 and TRBJ2-7, with 9 bases lining up with TRBD1. The CDR3 nucleotides are TGCAGTGCCCTGGGACAGGGTTTCTACGAGCAGTACTTC. Protein product: CSALGQGFYEQYF.